The rows below give T cell receptor beta chains drawn from one sample of a study of cytomegalovirus exposure and HLA in healthy donors. Measured with immunoSEQ multiplex PCR; TCRdb has only the in-frame clones, and not every one. The data include roughly 100,000 clones; the top ten clones carry 15%. Sequences were obtained from PBMCs. Receptors were obtained from a man between 45 and 60 years old in good health and CMV-seropositive. Both conserved end residues are part of each CDR3. The order of the fields is D gene, V gene, J gene, CDR3 protein, CDR3 DNA. The D gene is left open where the match is weak.

TRBD1	TRBV5-4	TRBJ1-1	CASSLGQGSTEAFF	TGTGCCAGCAGTCTCGGACAGGGAAGCACTGAAGCTTTCTTT
NA	TRBV9	TRBJ2-1	CASSVARERYNEQFF	TGTGCCAGCAGCGTCGCTCGGGAGCGGTACAATGAGCAGTTCTTC
NA	TRBV7-9	TRBJ1-2	CASSQRSGIHTF	TGTGCCAGCAGCCAACGTTCAGGGATCCACACCTTC
NA	TRBV9	TRBJ2-1	CASSPSPRGGEQFF	TGTGCCAGCAGCCCGAGTCCCCGGGGAGGTGAGCAGTTCTTC
TRBD1	TRBV5-6	TRBJ2-4	CASSWTGRSPKNIQYF	TGTGCCAGCAGCTGGACAGGGAGGAGTCCCAAAAACATTCAGTACTTC
NA	TRBV4-2	TRBJ2-5	CASSQESQETQYF	TGTGCCAGCAGCCAAGAAAGTCAGGAGACCCAGTACTTC
TRBD1	TRBV7-8	TRBJ2-3	CASSPYRQGEDTQYF	TGTGCCAGCAGCCCTTATCGACAGGGGGAAGATACGCAGTATTTT
TRBD2	TRBV30	TRBJ2-1	CAWRGAGSLNEQFF	TGTGCCTGGAGGGGAGCGGGGAGCCTGAATGAGCAGTTCTTC
NA	TRBV28	TRBJ2-6	CASSFPPRQSGANVLTF	TGTGCCAGCAGTTTTCCGCCCCGACAGTCTGGGGCCAACGTCCTGACTTTC
TRBD2	TRBV11-3	TRBJ2-1	CASSSPWTSGTSYNEQFF	TGTGCCAGCAGCTCCCCGTGGACTAGCGGGACATCCTACAATGAGCAGTTCTTC
NA	TRBV4-2	TRBJ2-3	CASSQGAPSTDTQYF	TGTGCCAGCAGCCAGGGAGCCCCGAGCACAGATACGCAGTATTTT
TRBD2	TRBV4-3	TRBJ2-1	CASSQGLPLAGSYNEQFF	TGCGCCAGCAGCCAAGGGCTTCCCCTAGCGGGATCCTACAATGAGCAGTTCTTC
NA	TRBV15	TRBJ1-1	CATSSPLGQYAFF	TGTGCCACCAGCTCCCCACTGGGCCAGTACGCTTTCTTT
NA	TRBV29-1	TRBJ2-7	CSVAYSYEQYF	TGCAGCGTTGCCTACTCCTACGAGCAGTACTTC
TRBD1	TRBV7-2	TRBJ2-1	CASSLEWTGGNEQFF	TGTGCCAGCAGCTTAGAGTGGACAGGGGGAAATGAGCAGTTCTTC
NA	TRBV6-6	TRBJ1-5	CASRAVSNQPQHF	TGTGCCAGCAGGGCGGTTAGCAATCAGCCCCAGCATTTT
NA	TRBV30	TRBJ1-2	CAWSVQVGYGYTF	TGTGCCTGGAGTGTACAGGTCGGCTATGGCTACACCTTC
NA	TRBV7-9	TRBJ1-4	CASSFFLFPRVVDEKLFF	TGTGCCAGCAGCTTCTTCCTCTTCCCACGGGTCGTAGATGAAAAACTGTTTTTT
TRBD2	TRBV7-9	TRBJ2-1	CASSSTSGRAHEQFF	TGTGCCAGCAGCTCGACTAGCGGGAGGGCCCATGAGCAGTTCTTC
TRBD1	TRBV2	TRBJ1-2	CASIPGQGARYGYTF	TGTGCCAGCATTCCGGGACAGGGGGCGCGCTATGGCTACACCTTC
NA	TRBV28	TRBJ1-1	CASSPDMNTEAFF	TGTGCCAGCAGTCCTGACATGAACACTGAAGCTTTCTTT
TRBD2	TRBV25-1	TRBJ2-1	CASSEFGGRKHEQFF	TGTGCCAGCAGTGAATTTGGCGGGAGGAAACATGAGCAGTTCTTC
NA	TRBV30	TRBJ2-7	CAWSVGRTYEQYF	TGTGCCTGGAGTGTCGGCAGGACCTACGAGCAGTACTTC
NA	TRBV7-9	TRBJ1-2	CASSYPGNYGYTF	TGTGCCAGCAGCTACCCCGGGAACTATGGCTACACCTTC
TRBD1	TRBV7-9	TRBJ2-5	CASSLAGGQGGETQYF	TGTGCCAGCAGCTTAGCAGGAGGACAGGGCGGCGAGACCCAGTACTTC
NA	TRBV7-2	TRBJ1-5	CASSLNNRGSNQPQHF	TGTGCCAGCAGCTTAAACAACCGGGGTAGCAATCAGCCCCAGCATTTT
TRBD1	TRBV28	TRBJ2-1	CATRDRAREQFF	TGTGCCACCAGGGACAGGGCAAGGGAGCAGTTCTTC
TRBD1	TRBV4-3	TRBJ1-5	CASSQGYTGGVKVNQPQHF	TGCGCCAGCAGCCAAGGTTACACAGGGGGCGTTAAGGTCAATCAGCCCCAGCATTTT
NA	TRBV2	TRBJ1-1	CAVPGGYRTEAFF	TGTGCCGTCCCGGGGGGTTATAGGACTGAAGCTTTCTTT
TRBD2	TRBV10-3	TRBJ2-7	CAISREAAGAAYEQYF	TGTGCCATCAGCAGAGAGGCGGCGGGAGCCGCCTACGAGCAGTACTTC
TRBD2	TRBV18	TRBJ2-7	CASSPSGTTYEQYF	TGTGCCAGCTCACCTAGCGGGACCACCTACGAGCAGTACTTC
NA	TRBV30	TRBJ2-2	CAWSGRGGGELFF	TGTGCCTGGAGTGGAAGGGGCGGTGGGGAGCTGTTTTTT
NA	TRBV6-5	TRBJ2-2	CASSRPLIRELFF	TGTGCCAGCAGTCGCCCGCTAATCCGGGAGCTGTTTTTT
TRBD1	TRBV19	TRBJ1-4	CASSVPGQGNEKLFF	TGTGCCAGTAGTGTACCGGGACAGGGAAATGAAAAACTGTTTTTT
NA	TRBV18	TRBJ1-5	CASSPNGEQAQPQHF	TGTGCCAGCTCTCCTAACGGGGAGCAGGCTCAGCCCCAGCATTTT
TRBD1	TRBV18	TRBJ1-2	CASSPGTGNGYTF	TGTGCCAGCTCACCAGGGACAGGGAACGGCTACACCTTC
NA	TRBV20-1	TRBJ1-1	CSARDGGEAFF	TGCAGTGCTAGAGACGGGGGGGAAGCTTTCTTT
NA	TRBV30	TRBJ1-5	CAWKGGSNQPQHF	TGTGCCTGGAAAGGAGGGTCTAATCAGCCCCAGCATTTT
TRBD2	TRBV7-9	TRBJ2-7	CASGGGALGGEQYF	TGTGCCAGCGGCGGGGGGGCTTTAGGGGGCGAGCAGTACTTC
NA	TRBV18	TRBJ1-5	CASSPPGVRGVQPQHF	TGTGCCAGCTCACCACCGGGGGTCAGGGGTGTTCAGCCCCAGCATTTT
NA	TRBV6-6	TRBJ1-3	CASSRDPGNTIYF	TGTGCCAGCAGCAGGGATCCTGGAAACACCATATATTTT
NA	TRBV4-3	TRBJ2-7	CASSQVLGGTYEQYF	TGCGCCAGCAGCCAAGTACTCGGAGGCACCTACGAGCAGTACTTC
TRBD2	TRBV5-1	TRBJ2-2	CASSPGLAGNTGELFF	TGCGCCAGCAGCCCAGGGCTAGCGGGGAACACCGGGGAGCTGTTTTTT
TRBD1	TRBV27	TRBJ1-5	CAISTGVDQPQHF	TGTGCCATCTCAACAGGGGTGGATCAGCCCCAGCATTTT
NA	TRBV7-9	TRBJ1-1	CASWGAGTEAFF	TGTGCCAGCTGGGGCGCCGGCACTGAAGCTTTCTTT
TRBD1	TRBV2	TRBJ1-1	CASSEDTRDRNTEAFF	TGTGCCAGCAGTGAGGACACCAGGGACAGGAACACTGAAGCTTTCTTT